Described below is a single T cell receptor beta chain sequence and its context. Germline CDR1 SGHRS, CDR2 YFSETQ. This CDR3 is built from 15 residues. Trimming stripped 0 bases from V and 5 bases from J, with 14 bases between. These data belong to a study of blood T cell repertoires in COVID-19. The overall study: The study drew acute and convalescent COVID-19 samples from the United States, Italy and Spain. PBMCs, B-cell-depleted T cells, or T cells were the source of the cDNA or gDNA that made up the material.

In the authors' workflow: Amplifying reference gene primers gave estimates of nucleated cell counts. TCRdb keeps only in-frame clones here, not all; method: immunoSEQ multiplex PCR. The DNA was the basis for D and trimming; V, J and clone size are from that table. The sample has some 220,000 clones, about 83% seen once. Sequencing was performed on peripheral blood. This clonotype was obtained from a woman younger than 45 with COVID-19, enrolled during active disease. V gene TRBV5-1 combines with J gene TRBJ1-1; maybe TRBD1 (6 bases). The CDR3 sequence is CASSLAGTRGTEAFF. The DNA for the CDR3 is TGCGCCAGCAGCTTGGCCGGGACACGAGGAACTGAAGCTTTCTTT. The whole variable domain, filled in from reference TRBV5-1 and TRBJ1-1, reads KAGVTQTPRYLIKTRGQQVTLSCSPISGHRSVSWYQQTPGQGLQFLFEYFSETQRNKGNFPGRFSGRQFSNSRSEMNVSTLELGDSALYLCASSLAGTRGTEAFFGQGTRLTVV.